What follows are 2 T cell receptor beta chains derived from one specimen sequenced in a study of TIL therapy for anti-PD-1-resistant metastatic lung cancer. Time point: pre-treatment sample, taken before nivolumab and TIL therapy. The libraries were made with immunoSEQ v3. Clones were read by immunoSEQ multiplex PCR, and TCRdb kept only the in-frame ones, dropping some. The data contain 45,000 to 60,000 clones, approximately 79% of them singletons. The sequences come from blood, collected at baseline. The receptor source for this set is a woman aged 30 to 85 with non-small cell lung cancer.

The chain recombines TRBV9 with TRBJ2-5; TRBD1 agrees at 10 bases. Losses at the gene ends were 3 bases for V and 4 bases for J; bases not matched to a gene: 18. Germline values: CDR1 SGDLS, CDR2 YYNGEE. This CDR3 comprises 19 residues. CDR3 sequence: CASSATSGQGLRGGETQYF. The CDR3 DNA is TGTGCCAGCAGCGCAACGTCGGGACAGGGGTTAAGGGGAGGAGAGACCCAGTACTTC.

This sequence joins TRBV5-4 and TRBJ2-7; D is undetermined. This CDR3 has 13 amino acids. Trimming cost V 4 bases and J 3 bases, with 11 bases left between them. Germline V gene lookup returns CDR1 SGHNT and CDR2 YYREEE (reference sequence). The CDR3 is CASSLDERYEQYF. The DNA for the CDR3 is TGTGCCAGCAGCCTGGACGAACGCTACGAGCAGTACTTC. The variable domain in full, completed from reference TRBV5-4 and TRBJ2-7, reads ETGVTQSPTHLIKTRGQQVTLRCSSQSGHNTVSWYQQALGQGPQFIFQYYREEENGRGNFPPRFSGLQFPNYSSELNVNALELDDSALYLCASSLDERYEQYFGPGTRLTVT.